The source of this TCR beta chain is a study of T cells expressing NK-cell markers. Overall study: The sequencing cohort of eight donors included seven HCMV-seropositive individuals and one seronegative individual.

Reprocessing the 5' RACE reads, TCRdb reports a single entry for every CDR3 protein and omits DNA. This sample's table reports around 550,000 distinct CDR3 sequences. CDR1 is SGHVS and CDR2 is FQNEAQ in the germline V gene. This CDR3 is 15 amino acids long. This TCR was sampled from a man aged 18 to 30 in good health. Input material: blood T cells: a sorted CD56 or NKG2C T cell subset, CD4+ or CD8+ T cells, or bulk PBMC T cells (not recorded which). The chain is built from TRBV7-8 and TRBJ1-2; TCRdb outputs TRBD1, but without DNA this stays unchecked. The CDR3 reads CASSPGTTGAGGYTF.